These 9 T cell receptor beta chains share one sample of origin, sequenced in a study of cytomegalovirus exposure and HLA in healthy donors. Primers for the PCR totalled 60 Vbeta and 13 Jbeta. Clones were sequenced by immunoSEQ multiplex PCR, and TCRdb holds only the in-frame ones, with some missing. Counted here are approximately 220,000 clones, around 80% occurring once; the ten biggest clones make up more than 0.6%. The material sequenced was PBMCs. The source of these receptors is a boy aged 2 to 9 in good health and CMV-seronegative.

A note on this clone: In this CDR3 the conserved last residue, phenylalanine or tryptophan, is missing, so a read error is likely. It is unclear where the CDR3 begins or ends on the DNA, so no DNA is shown, and the CDR3 is as TCRdb lists it. The rearrangement uses TRBV6-1 and TRBJ2-7; the table assigns TRBD1, which was not confirmed against the DNA. Inclusive of both ends, the CDR3 amounts to 14 amino acids. CDR1 is MNHNS and CDR2 is SASEGT in the germline V gene. CDR3 residues: CASSEAGTGTGWAG.

V is TRBV7-2 and J is TRBJ2-7; perhaps TRBD1 as D (7 bases). The V gene lost 6 bases and the J gene lost 1 base, with 16 bases spanning the gap. Per germline, CDR1 SGHTA and CDR2 FQGNSA. The CDR3 sequence is 15 residues long. CDR3 amino acids: CASRRDRGASYEQYF. In nucleotides, the CDR3 is TGTGCCAGCAGGCGGGACAGAGGGGCTTCCTACGAGCAGTACTTC.

The genes are TRBV2 and TRBJ2-3; 9 bases map to TRBD2. The CDR3 has 17 amino acids. Germline V CDR1 and CDR2: SNHLY, FYNNEI. After removal of 0 bases from V and 7 bases from J, the junction contained 11 bases not matched to a gene. Written as DNA, the CDR3 is TGTGCCAGCAGTGAAGCGCCGAGCGGGGGGCGGCTACATACGCAGTATTTT. Protein product: CASSEAPSGGRLHTQYF.

The chain links TRBV7-9 to TRBJ2-3, with 9 bases aligning to TRBD1. CDR3 length equals 16 residues. The J segment lost 4 bases and the V segment lost 6 bases, leaving 11 bases of the junction unmatched. Germline CDR1 and CDR2: SEHNR and FQNEAQ (reference sequence). CDR3: CASRNLRTGDADTQYF. CDR3 DNA: TGTGCCAGCAGGAACCTAAGGACAGGGGACGCAGATACGCAGTATTTT.

V usage is TRBV5-6 and J usage is TRBJ2-7; 7 bases map to TRBD1. V shed 4 bases, J shed 2 bases, and the junction held 3 bases outside the gene matches. CDR1 SGHDT and CDR2 YYEEEE come from the germline V gene. This CDR3 is built from 13 residues. The CDR3 region is CASSPGTAYEQYF. CDR3 coding DNA: TGTGCCAGCAGCCCCGGGACAGCCTACGAGCAGTACTTC.

V usage is TRBV9 and J usage is TRBJ2-2; D unresolved. Trimming stripped 3 bases from V and 5 bases from J, with 5 bases between. Germline CDR1 reads SGDLS; CDR2 reads YYNGEE. The CDR3 sequence is 12 residues long. The CDR3 region is CASSELTGELFF. CDR3 nucleotides: TGTGCCAGCAGCGAATTAACCGGGGAGCTGTTTTTT.

The genes are TRBV19 and TRBJ1-5; 11 bases line up with TRBD1. The germline V gene encodes CDR1 LNHDA and CDR2 SQIVND (reference sequence). V shed 5 bases, J shed 5 bases, and the junction held 2 bases outside the gene matches. The CDR3 contains 14 residues. In DNA, the CDR3 is TGTGCCAGTAGTTGGGACAGGGGGGATCAGCCCCAGCATTTT. It translates to CASSWDRGDQPQHF.

Concerning this clone: At one of its ends the junction is not consistent with the germline gene, which may arise from a read error. The chain is built from TRBV6-1 and TRBJ2-7, with D possibly matching TRBD2 (6 bases). CDR3 length: 13 amino acids. Germline-derived CDR1 and CDR2 are MNHNS and SASEGT. CDR3 amino acids: CASSEALGLVGGF. The CDR3 DNA reads TGTGCCAGCAGTGAAGCCCTGGGACTTGTGGGGGGCTTC.

The chain uses TRBV7-8 and TRBJ2-5; the D gene is possibly TRBD1 (6 bases). Germline V gene data show CDR1 as SGHVS and CDR2 as FQNEAQ. The CDR3 has 15 residues. V lost 2 bases, J lost 5 bases, and 15 bases lay in between. The CDR3 DNA sequence: TGTGCCAGCAGCTTACGAGGGGCAGGGGAGGAGACCCAGTACTTC. Its translation is CASSLRGAGEETQYF.